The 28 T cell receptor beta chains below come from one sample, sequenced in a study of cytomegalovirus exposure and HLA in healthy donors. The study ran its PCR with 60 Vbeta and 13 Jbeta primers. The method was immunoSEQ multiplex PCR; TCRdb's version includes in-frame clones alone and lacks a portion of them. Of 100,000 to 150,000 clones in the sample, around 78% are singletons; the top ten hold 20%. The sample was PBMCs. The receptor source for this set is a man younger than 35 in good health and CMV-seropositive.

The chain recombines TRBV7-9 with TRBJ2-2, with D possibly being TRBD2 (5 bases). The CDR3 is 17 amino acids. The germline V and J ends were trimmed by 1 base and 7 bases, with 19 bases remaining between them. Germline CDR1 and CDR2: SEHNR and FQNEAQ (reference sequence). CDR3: CASSLEQSSPAGGELFF. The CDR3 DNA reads TGTGCCAGCAGCTTAGAGCAGAGTTCACCGGCGGGCGGGGAGCTGTTTTTT.

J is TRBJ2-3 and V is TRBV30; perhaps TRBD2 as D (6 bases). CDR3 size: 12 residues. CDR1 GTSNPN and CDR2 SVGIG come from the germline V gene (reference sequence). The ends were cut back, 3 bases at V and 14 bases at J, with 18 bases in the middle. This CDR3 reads CAWSAGAGIGYF. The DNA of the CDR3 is TGTGCCTGGAGCGCCGGGGCGGGGATTGGGTATTTT.

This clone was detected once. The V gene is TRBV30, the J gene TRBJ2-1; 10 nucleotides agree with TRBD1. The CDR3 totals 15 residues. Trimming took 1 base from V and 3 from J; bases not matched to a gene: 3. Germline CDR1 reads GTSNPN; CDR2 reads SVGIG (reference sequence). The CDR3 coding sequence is TGTGCCTGGAGTGGGGGACAGGGGTTCTACAATGAGCAGTTCTTC. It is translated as CAWSGGQGFYNEQFF.

The DNA of the CDR3 is TGTGCCAGCTCACCGGCAGGGGGCTCTGGAAACACCATATATTTT. Translation: CASSPAGGSGNTIYF. The V and J genes are TRBV18 and TRBJ1-3, with TRBD1 matching 7 bases. In germline, CDR1 is KGHSH, CDR2 LQKENI. This CDR3 is 15 amino acids long. J was trimmed by 0 bases and V by 3 bases; bases with no gene match: 2.

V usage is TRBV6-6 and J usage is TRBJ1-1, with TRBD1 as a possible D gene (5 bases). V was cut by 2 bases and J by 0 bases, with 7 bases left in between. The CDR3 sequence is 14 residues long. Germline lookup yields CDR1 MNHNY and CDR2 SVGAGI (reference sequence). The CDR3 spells CASSYAGVNTEAFF. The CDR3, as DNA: TGTGCCAGCAGTTACGCGGGGGTGAACACTGAAGCTTTCTTT.

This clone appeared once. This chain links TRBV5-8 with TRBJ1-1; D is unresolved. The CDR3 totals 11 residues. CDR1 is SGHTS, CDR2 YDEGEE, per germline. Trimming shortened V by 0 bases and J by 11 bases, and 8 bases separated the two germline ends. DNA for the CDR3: TGTGCCAGCAGCTTGGTGACGGGGGCTTTCTTT. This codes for CASSLVTGAFF.

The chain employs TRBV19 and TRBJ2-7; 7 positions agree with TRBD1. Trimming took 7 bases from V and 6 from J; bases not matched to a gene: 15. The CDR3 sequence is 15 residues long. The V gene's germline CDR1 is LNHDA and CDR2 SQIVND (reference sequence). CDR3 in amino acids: CASNPQGTGASEQYF. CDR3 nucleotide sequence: TGTGCCAGTAATCCCCAGGGTACAGGGGCGAGCGAGCAGTACTTC.

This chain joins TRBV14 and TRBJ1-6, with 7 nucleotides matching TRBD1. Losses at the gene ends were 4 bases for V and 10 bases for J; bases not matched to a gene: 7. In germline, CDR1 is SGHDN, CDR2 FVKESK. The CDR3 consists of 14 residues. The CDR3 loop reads CASSPTGLLSPLHF. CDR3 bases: TGTGCCAGCAGCCCGACAGGGTTGTTGTCACCCCTCCACTTT.

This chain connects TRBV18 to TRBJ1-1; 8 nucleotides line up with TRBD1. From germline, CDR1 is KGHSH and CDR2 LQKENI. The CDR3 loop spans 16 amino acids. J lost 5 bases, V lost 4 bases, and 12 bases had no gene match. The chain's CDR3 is CASSLFLDRGETEAFF. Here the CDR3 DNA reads TGTGCCAGCTCACTCTTCCTCGACAGGGGTGAGACTGAAGCTTTCTTT.

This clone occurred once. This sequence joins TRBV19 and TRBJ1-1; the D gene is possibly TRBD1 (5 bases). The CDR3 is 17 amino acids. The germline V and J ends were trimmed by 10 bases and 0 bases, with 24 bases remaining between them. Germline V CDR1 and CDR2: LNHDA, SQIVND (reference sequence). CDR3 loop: CATTARAAGDLNTEAFF. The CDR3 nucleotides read TGTGCCACCACCGCGAGGGCGGCGGGGGATTTGAACACTGAAGCTTTCTTT.

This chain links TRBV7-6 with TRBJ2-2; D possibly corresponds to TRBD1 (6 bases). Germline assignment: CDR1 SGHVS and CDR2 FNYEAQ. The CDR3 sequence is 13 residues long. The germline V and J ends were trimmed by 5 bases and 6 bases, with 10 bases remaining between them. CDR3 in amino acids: CASSLTGSGELFF. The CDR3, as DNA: TGTGCCAGCAGCCTTACAGGGTCCGGGGAGCTGTTTTTT. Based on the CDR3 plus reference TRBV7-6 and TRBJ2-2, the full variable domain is GAGVSQSPRYKVTKRGQDVALRCDPISGHVSLYWYRQALGQGPEFLTYFNYEAQQDKSGLPNDRFSAERPEGSISTLTIQRTEQRDSAMYRCASSLTGSGELFFGEGSRLTVL.

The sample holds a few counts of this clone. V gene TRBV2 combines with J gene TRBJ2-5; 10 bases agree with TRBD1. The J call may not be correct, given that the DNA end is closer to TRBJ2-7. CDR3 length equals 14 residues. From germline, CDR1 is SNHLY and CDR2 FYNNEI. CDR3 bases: TGTGCCAGCAGTGTAGGGACAGGGGTTTACGAGCAGTACTTC. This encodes CASSVGTGVYEQYF.

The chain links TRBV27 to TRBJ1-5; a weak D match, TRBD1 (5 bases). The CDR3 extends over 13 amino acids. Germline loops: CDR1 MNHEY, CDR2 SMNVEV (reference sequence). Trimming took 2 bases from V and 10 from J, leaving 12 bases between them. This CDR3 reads CASSLTAGGPQHF. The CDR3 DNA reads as TGTGCCAGCAGTTTAACGGCGGGGGGTCCCCAGCATTTT.

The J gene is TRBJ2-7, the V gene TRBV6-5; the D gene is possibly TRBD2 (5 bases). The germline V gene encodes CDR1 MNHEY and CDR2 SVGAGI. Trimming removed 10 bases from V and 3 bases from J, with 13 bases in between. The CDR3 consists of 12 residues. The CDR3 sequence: CATAEGSYEQYF. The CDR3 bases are TGTGCCACTGCAGAGGGAAGCTACGAGCAGTACTTC.

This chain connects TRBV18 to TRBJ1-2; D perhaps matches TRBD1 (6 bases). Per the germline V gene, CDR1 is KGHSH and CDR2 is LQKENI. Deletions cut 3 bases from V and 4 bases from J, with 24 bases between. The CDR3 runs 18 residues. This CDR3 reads CASSPPPAGVDRGYGYTF. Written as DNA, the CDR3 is TGTGCCAGCTCACCCCCCCCCGCAGGGGTAGATCGTGGCTATGGCTACACCTTC.

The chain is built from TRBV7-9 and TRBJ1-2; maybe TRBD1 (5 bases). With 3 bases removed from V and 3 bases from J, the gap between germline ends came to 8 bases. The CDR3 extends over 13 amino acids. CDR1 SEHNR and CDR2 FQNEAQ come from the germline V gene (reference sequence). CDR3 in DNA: TGTGCCAGCAGCTTGGGGGGGTACTATGGCTACACCTTC. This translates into CASSLGGYYGYTF.

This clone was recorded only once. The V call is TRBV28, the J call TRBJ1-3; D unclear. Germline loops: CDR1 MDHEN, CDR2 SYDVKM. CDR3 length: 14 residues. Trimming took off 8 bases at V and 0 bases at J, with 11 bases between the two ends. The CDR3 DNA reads TGTGCCAGCTCCAAGCCTTACTCTGGAAACACCATATATTTT. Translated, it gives CASSKPYSGNTIYF.

The CDR3 reads CASSPSGARDYGYTF. The CDR3 DNA sequence: TGTGCCAGCAGCCCCTCAGGGGCCAGGGACTATGGCTACACCTTC. This chain links TRBV7-6 with TRBJ1-2, with D maybe TRBD1 (6 bases). Germline assignment: CDR1 SGHVS and CDR2 FNYEAQ. V was trimmed by 5 bases and J by 3 bases, leaving 16 bases between them. The CDR3 sequence is 15 residues long.

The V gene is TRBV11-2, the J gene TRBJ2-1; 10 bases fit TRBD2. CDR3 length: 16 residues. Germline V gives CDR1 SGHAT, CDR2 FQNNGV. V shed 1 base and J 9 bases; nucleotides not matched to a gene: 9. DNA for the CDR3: TGTGCCAGCAGCTTAGCCCCTAGCGGGGGAGGTGGTGAGCAGTTCTTC. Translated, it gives CASSLAPSGGGGEQFF.

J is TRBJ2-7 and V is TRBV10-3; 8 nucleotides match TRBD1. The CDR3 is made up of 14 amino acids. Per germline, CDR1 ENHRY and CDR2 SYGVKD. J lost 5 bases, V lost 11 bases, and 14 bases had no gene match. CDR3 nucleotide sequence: TGTGCCGTTTGGACAGGGTGGACTATCGACGAGCAGTACTTC. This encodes CAVWTGWTIDEQYF.

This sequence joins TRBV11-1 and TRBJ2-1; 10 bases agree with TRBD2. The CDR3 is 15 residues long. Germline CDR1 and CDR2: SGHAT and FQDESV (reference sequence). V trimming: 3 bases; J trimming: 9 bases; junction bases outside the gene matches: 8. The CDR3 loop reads CASSFERGGLSEQFF. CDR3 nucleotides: TGTGCCAGCAGCTTCGAGCGGGGGGGCTTAAGTGAGCAGTTCTTC.

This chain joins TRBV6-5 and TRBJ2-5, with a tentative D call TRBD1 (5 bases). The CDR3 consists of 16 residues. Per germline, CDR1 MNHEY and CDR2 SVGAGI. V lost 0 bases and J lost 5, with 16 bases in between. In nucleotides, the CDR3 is TGTGCCAGCAGTTACTCTTCGGGTACAGGCAGGGAGACCCAGTACTTC. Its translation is CASSYSSGTGRETQYF.

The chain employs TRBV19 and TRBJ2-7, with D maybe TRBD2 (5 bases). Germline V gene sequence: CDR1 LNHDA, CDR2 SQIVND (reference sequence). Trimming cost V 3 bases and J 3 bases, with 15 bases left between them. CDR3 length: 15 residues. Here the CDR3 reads CASSIMSGVSYEQYF. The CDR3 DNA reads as TGTGCCAGTAGTATTATGTCCGGGGTCAGCTACGAGCAGTACTTC.

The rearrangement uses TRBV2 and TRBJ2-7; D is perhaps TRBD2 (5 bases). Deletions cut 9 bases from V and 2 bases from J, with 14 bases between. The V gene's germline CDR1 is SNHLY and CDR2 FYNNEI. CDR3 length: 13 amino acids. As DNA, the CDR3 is TGTGCCAGTTCGGCGGGCTTCCCCTACGAGCAGTACTTC. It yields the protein CASSAGFPYEQYF.

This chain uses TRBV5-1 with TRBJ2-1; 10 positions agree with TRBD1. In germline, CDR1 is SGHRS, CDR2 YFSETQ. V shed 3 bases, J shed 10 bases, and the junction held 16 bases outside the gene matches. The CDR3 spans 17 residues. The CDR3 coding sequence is TGCGCCAGCAGCTCCCGCTCCGGGACAGGGGCCCTATTCGAGCAGTTCTTC. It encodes CASSSRSGTGALFEQFF. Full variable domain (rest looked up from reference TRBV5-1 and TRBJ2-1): KAGVTQTPRYLIKTRGQQVTLSCSPISGHRSVSWYQQTPGQGLQFLFEYFSETQRNKGNFPGRFSGRQFSNSRSEMNVSTLELGDSALYLCASSSRSGTGALFEQFFGPGTRLTVL.

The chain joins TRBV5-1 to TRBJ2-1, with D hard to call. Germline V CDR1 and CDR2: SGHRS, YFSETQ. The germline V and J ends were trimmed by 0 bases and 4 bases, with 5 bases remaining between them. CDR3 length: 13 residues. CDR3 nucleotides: TGCGCCAGCAGCTTGGTTCAGTACAATGAGCAGTTCTTC. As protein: CASSLVQYNEQFF.

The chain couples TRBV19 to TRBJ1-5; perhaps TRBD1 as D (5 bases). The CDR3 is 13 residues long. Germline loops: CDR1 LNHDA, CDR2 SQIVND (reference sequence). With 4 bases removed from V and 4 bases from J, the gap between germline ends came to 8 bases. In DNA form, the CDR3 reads TGTGCCAGTAGTAGCACAGGAAATCAGCCCCAGCATTTT. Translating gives CASSSTGNQPQHF.

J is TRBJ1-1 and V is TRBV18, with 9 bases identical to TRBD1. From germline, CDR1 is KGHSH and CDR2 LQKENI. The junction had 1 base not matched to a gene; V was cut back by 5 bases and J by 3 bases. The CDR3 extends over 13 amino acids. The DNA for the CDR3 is TGTGCCAGCTCATGGGACAGGGACACTGAAGCTTTCTTT. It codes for CASSWDRDTEAFF.